Presented here are 14 T cell receptor beta chains from one specimen sequenced in a study of metastatic and nonmetastatic thyroid tumors. TCRdb re-called clones via MiXCR from the PCR reads. The table has about 38,000 clones, roughly 26% seen once. Treatment of any kind had been given to no patient before thyroid surgery. Sequences were obtained from blood. The receptors here all came from a female donor with papillary thyroid cancer or a benign thyroid nodule (not recorded which). Some clones in this sample may be carry-over from other donors' samples.

In this sample, this clone is medium-sized. The CDR3, as DNA: TGTGCCAGCAGTTACTCGGGACAGGGTGCCTACGAGCAGTACTTC. The encoded protein is CASSYSGQGAYEQYF. The rearrangement links TRBV6-5 to TRBJ2-7; 9 bases agree with TRBD1. CDR3 length: 15 amino acids. Germline CDR1 reads MNHEY; CDR2 reads SVGAGI. After removal of 0 bases from V and 2 bases from J, the junction contained 2 bases not matched to a gene.

This clone has ten or more counts. The chain carries TRBV5-1 and TRBJ2-5, with unresolved D. Trimming removed 4 bases from V and 2 bases from J, with 9 bases in between. In germline, CDR1 is SGHRS, CDR2 YFSETQ. The CDR3 is made up of 13 amino acids. CDR3 region: CASSRVGQETQYF. The CDR3 region has the DNA TGCGCCAGCAGCCGGGTGGGGCAAGAGACCCAGTACTTC.

With regard to this clone: Possible read error: a much larger clone is one base away. The chain recombines TRBV7-2 with TRBJ2-5; D perhaps matches TRBD1 (6 bases). The V gene's germline CDR1 is SGHTA and CDR2 FQGNSA. CDR3 length: 14 amino acids. The CDR3 DNA reads TGTGCCAGCAGCTTAGGGACAGAGCAAGATACCCAGTACTTC. This translates into CASSLGTEQDTQYF.

This CDR3 is CSAIGGRGSAEQYF. The CDR3 nucleotides are TGCAGTGCTATAGGAGGCAGGGGGTCTGCCGAGCAGTACTTC. The chain has TRBV20-1 and TRBJ2-7, with 7 positions matching TRBD1. Trimming removed 4 bases from V and 6 bases from J; junction bases left unmatched: 12. The CDR3 contains 14 residues. In germline, CDR1 is DFQATT, CDR2 SNEGSKA (reference sequence).

Many counts were recorded for this clone. The rearrangement uses TRBV11-2 and TRBJ2-1; 9 bases agree with TRBD2. Trimming took 3 bases from V and 8 from J; bases not matched to a gene: 8. CDR1 SGHAT and CDR2 FQNNGV come from the germline V gene. This CDR3 spans 15 amino acids. CDR3 DNA: TGTGCCAGCAGCTTGTCGGCGGGAGGGCCGGATGAGCAGTTCTTC. This codes for CASSLSAGGPDEQFF.

This clone was counted ten times or more. The chain carries TRBV20-1 and TRBJ2-7; the match to TRBD2 covers 9 bases. V trimming: 2 bases; J trimming: 6 bases; junction bases outside the gene matches: 8. Germline CDR1 is DFQATT and CDR2 is SNEGSKA (reference sequence). This CDR3 has 14 residues. CDR3 loop: CSARFSGRGGEQYF. The DNA of the CDR3 is TGCAGTGCTAGATTTAGCGGGAGAGGGGGCGAGCAGTACTTC.

The genes are TRBV7-2 and TRBJ2-7; the match to TRBD1 covers 7 bases. Per the germline V gene, CDR1 is SGHTA and CDR2 is FQGNSA. CDR3 length: 13 amino acids. Trimming at V came to 4 bases and at J to 3 bases, leaving 3 bases not matched to a gene. CDR3 sequence reads: CASSWGQYYEQYF. CDR3 sequence (DNA): TGTGCCAGCAGCTGGGGACAGTACTACGAGCAGTACTTC.

This clone was found a few times. This chain joins TRBV28 and TRBJ1-4; no reliable D call. Trimming pared 8 bases from V and 6 bases from J, leaving 10 bases between. The CDR3 is made up of 12 amino acids. CDR1 and CDR2 from the germline V gene are MDHEN and SYDVKM. The CDR3 bases are TGTGCCAGCCAGTATTTAGATGAAAAACTGTTTTTT. It encodes CASQYLDEKLFF.

There are many counts of this clone. The chain recombines TRBV4-2 with TRBJ2-4; 12 nucleotides agree with TRBD1. Germline V gene lookup returns CDR1 LGHNA and CDR2 YNFKEQ. This CDR3 is 16 amino acids long. V dropped 0 bases and J dropped 6; count of bases not matched to a gene: 3. CDR3 sequence reads: CASSQDLGQGANIQYF. CDR3 nucleotides: TGTGCCAGCAGCCAAGATCTGGGACAGGGGGCAAACATTCAGTACTTC.

This clone was picked up many times. The chain employs TRBV20-1 and TRBJ2-7; 8 nucleotides line up with TRBD2. The CDR3 runs 14 residues. J was trimmed by 0 bases and V by 5 bases; bases with no gene match: 6. Germline V lookup: CDR1 DFQATT, CDR2 SNEGSKA (reference sequence). The chain's CDR3 is CSAGAGDPSYEQYF. The CDR3 DNA is TGCAGTGCTGGAGCGGGGGACCCCTCCTACGAGCAGTACTTC.

This chain links TRBV6-1 with TRBJ1-6; tentative D call: TRBD1 (6 bases). V lost 0 bases and J lost 14, with 17 bases in between. Germline CDR1 MNHNS, CDR2 SASEGT. The CDR3 length is 15 residues. The CDR3 sequence: CASSEAGGAQLSLHF. CDR3 in DNA: TGTGCCAGCAGTGAAGCGGGGGGGGCGCAGCTCTCCCTCCACTTT.

This clone has a handful of counts. The CDR3 nucleotides are TGTGCCAGCAGCCCGGGACGGAAAACATACGAGCAGTACTTC. As protein: CASSPGRKTYEQYF. The chain combines TRBV6-1 with TRBJ2-7; D tentatively fits TRBD1 or TRBD2 (5 bases each). CDR1 is MNHNS and CDR2 is SASEGT in the germline V gene. The V end lost 6 bases, the J end lost 4 bases, and 16 bases lay between the germline ends. The length of the CDR3 is 14 residues.

V gene TRBV6-1 combines with J gene TRBJ1-1; D is unresolved. The CDR3 runs 13 residues. Germline CDR1 MNHNS, CDR2 SASEGT. V was shortened by 6 bases and J by 0 bases, with 8 bases between the two germline ends. The CDR3 coding sequence is TGTGCCAGCAGAGCTGCGTTGAACACTGAAGCTTTCTTT. Translation: CASRAALNTEAFF.

This clone was recorded many times. The rearrangement joins TRBV5-4 to TRBJ1-4, with 12 positions matching TRBD1. V shed 4 bases and J 5 bases; nucleotides not matched to a gene: 9. Looked up from germline, CDR1 is SGHNT and CDR2 is YYREEE (reference sequence). CDR3 length: 17 residues. The CDR3 DNA is TGTGCCAGCAGCCCAACGACCGGGACAGGGGGCAATGAAAAACTGTTTTTT. This sequence encodes CASSPTTGTGGNEKLFF.